One sample yielded the 8 T cell receptor beta chains listed below, sequenced in a study of cytomegalovirus exposure and HLA in healthy donors. The study ran its PCR with 60 Vbeta and 13 Jbeta primers. Sequencing used immunoSEQ multiplex PCR; TCRdb keeps in-frame clones, though not all of them. The sample includes about 150,000 clones, approximately 72% seen only once; the top ten take about 2.8%. The sequencing sample was made of PBMCs. Every receptor here comes from a man in his late teens or twenties in good health and CMV-seronegative.

V and J are TRBV14 and TRBJ1-2; TRBD1 is a possible D gene (5 bases). Trimming took 0 bases from V and 7 from J, leaving 21 bases between them. The CDR3 totals 17 residues. The germline CDR1 and CDR2 sequences are SGHDN and FVKESK. In DNA, the CDR3 is TGTGCCAGCAGCCAAGATAAGTCGAAACCGGGGGTGAGTGGCTACACCTTC. This translates into CASSQDKSKPGVSGYTF.

The chain carries TRBV7-9 and TRBJ2-5, with TRBD2 matching over 9 bases. Per the germline V gene, CDR1 is SEHNR and CDR2 is FQNEAQ (reference sequence). The CDR3 consists of 16 residues. V was clipped by 1 base and J by 3 bases; unmatched bases: 6. The CDR3 here is CASSLGSGGLKETQYF. In nucleotides, the CDR3 is TGTGCCAGCAGCTTAGGTAGCGGGGGTCTCAAAGAGACCCAGTACTTC.

The chain joins TRBV28 to TRBJ1-5; 7 bases fit TRBD1. J was trimmed by 6 bases and V by 3 bases; bases with no gene match: 8. The CDR3 contains 15 residues. From germline, CDR1 is MDHEN and CDR2 SYDVKM. CDR3 DNA: TGTGCCAGCAGTTTCCTGGGGCAGGGGGGTCAGCCCCAGCATTTT. Translating it yields CASSFLGQGGQPQHF.

This rearrangement joins TRBV7-9 to TRBJ2-5; TRBD1 is a possible D gene (6 bases). CDR3 length: 17 amino acids. The germline V gene has CDR1 SEHNR and CDR2 FQNEAQ (reference sequence). Trimming took 4 bases from V and 4 from J, leaving 22 bases between them. The CDR3 bases are TGTGCCAGCAGCTCAAGGAAGAGTAGGCAGGGGACAGAGACCCAGTACTTC. Translation: CASSSRKSRQGTETQYF.

DNA of the CDR3: TGTGCCAGCAACCCCCCTAGGGTCGGGACAGGGTCTAATTCACCCCTCCACTTT. This sequence encodes CASNPPRVGTGSNSPLHF. V usage is TRBV5-6 and J usage is TRBJ1-6; 9 bases line up with TRBD1. Germline V lookup: CDR1 SGHDT, CDR2 YYEEEE. V lost 6 bases to trimming and J lost 6 bases; unmatched junction nucleotides: 16. The CDR3 loop spans 18 amino acids. The entire variable domain, with the rest obtained from reference TRBV5-6 and TRBJ1-6, is as follows: DAGVTQSPTHLIKTRGQQVTLRCSPKSGHDTVSWYQQALGQGPQFIFQYYEEEERQRGNFPDRFSGHQFPNYSSELNVNALLLGDSALYLCASNPPRVGTGSNSPLHFGNGTRLTVT.

The rearrangement links TRBV5-1 to TRBJ1-2, with 8 bases lining up with TRBD1. V shed 9 bases, J shed 4 bases, and the junction held 11 bases outside the gene matches. CDR3 length: 14 residues. CDR1 is SGHRS, CDR2 YFSETQ, per germline. Here the CDR3 reads CATTTGDMGYGYTF. In DNA form, the CDR3 reads TGCGCCACCACGACAGGGGACATGGGCTATGGCTACACCTTC.

This chain connects TRBV5-1 to TRBJ1-3; D may be TRBD1 (5 bases). CDR3 length equals 15 residues. Germline V gene sequence: CDR1 SGHRS, CDR2 YFSETQ. V lost 0 bases and J 4 bases, leaving 11 bases between the germline ends. In nucleotides, the CDR3 is TGCGCCAGCAGCTTGGATGGGGCGCGGGGAAACACCATATATTTT. Protein product: CASSLDGARGNTIYF.

Turning to this clone: Likely a read error: the CDR3 ends without its conserved phenylalanine or tryptophan. The chain has TRBV5-1 and TRBJ1-6; no clear D gene. The CDR3 loop spans 15 amino acids. Trimming took off 3 bases at V and 6 bases at J, with 13 bases between the two ends. Germline values: CDR1 SGHRS, CDR2 YFSETQ. The DNA for the CDR3 is TGCGCCAGCAGCTCGGGAGAGCTGGGTAATTCACCCCTCCACTCT. This codes for CASSSGELGNSPLHS.